The present T cell receptor (beta chain) was sequenced within a study of T cell responses to AZD1222 COVID-19 vaccine (dated by TCRdb to about 2021). At the level of the whole study: AZD1222 recipients given second doses at about 4 weeks or at about 12 weeks were pooled, since spike-specific TCR depth and breadth were not found to differ between the two schedules. TCR sequencing was performed for more than 230 trial participants, of whom around 210 were given two doses of AZD1222 and approximately 26 were given two doses of MenACWY control vaccine. Trial participants were enrolled into age subgroups of 18-55, 56-69 and 70-plus years, which contained about 150, 28 and 57 TCR-sequenced participants, respectively.

About this clone itself: Which antigen it targets is not known. Its ends do not fully match the called genes, so a read error is possible.

Its CDR3 holds 13 amino acids, cysteine through phenylalanine. Of all the DNA, just the CDR3 is kept, 39 bases in frame from base 1. In the paper's terms, the time point label means: baseline before first vaccination. Vaccinee samples came from UK trials COV001 and COV002, including a single-blind randomized controlled phase 2/3 trial of AZD1222 (ChAdOx1 nCoV-19) in healthy adults. For TCRbeta chain sequencing, PBMC samples were collected from trial participants at day 0 and at day 28 after the second dose. What the work shows at the level of the full study, not this receptor alone: Because no day 14 peak-response samples were available, the repertoires could be characterized only after the peak T cell response. Spike-specific TCR breadth and depth rose significantly after two AZD1222 doses compared with day 0 and with MenACWY recipients. Participants were mostly white British, with more females than males. The authors suggested clonal diversity may have been underestimated. Conclusions about previously exposed vaccinees are limited because only six or seven AZD1222 recipients were SARS-CoV-2 seropositive at baseline. Vaccine-associated CD4 TCRs spanned the whole spike protein, with dominant responses in regions 160-218 and 743-854. Reportedly, close to half of the unique spike-specific TCRs recognized epitopes lying outside the regions that are mutated in the B.1.351 and B.1.1.7 variants. In the small 56-69-year group, the increase in depth fell short of significance, most likely because of low power.

The CDR3 regions of human TCRbeta chains were subjected to immunosequencing. In the paper's pipeline: Repertoire TCRs were checked for matches against a reference library of SARS-CoV-2-specific TCRs that had been generated using the MIRA antigen-specificity platform. Breadth meant the fraction of unique TCRs that were SARS-CoV-2-associated, whereas depth meant the fraction of total T cells that were SARS-CoV-2-associated. Each spike-specific TCR was assigned to its reactive spike region and to a CD4 or CD8 class using the MIRA data. Log10-transformed breadth and depth values were compared by one-way ANOVA with Sidak's multiple comparisons tests. This immuneACCESS table, as held by TCRdb, lists in-frame sequences with V and J called but not all clones. Of the missing ones, under half trace to an unresolved V gene in checked studies; the others have no known cause. The V and J calls and clone size come from that table; D and trimming were worked out from the DNA. The sample profile shows 120,000 to 150,000 clones; around 91% of them were found once. The ten largest clonotypes hold around 5.2% of the sample.

The chain uses TRBV12-3 or TRBV12-4 and TRBJ1-1; TRBD1 matches 7 bases in the middle. The material sequenced was peripheral blood, taken on day 0 of AZD1222 vaccination. This receptor was identified in an adult in good health. The CDR3 region has the sequence CGMTGTSDTEAFF. The base sequence is TGCGGAATGACAGGGACAAGCGACACTGAAGCTTTCTTT.